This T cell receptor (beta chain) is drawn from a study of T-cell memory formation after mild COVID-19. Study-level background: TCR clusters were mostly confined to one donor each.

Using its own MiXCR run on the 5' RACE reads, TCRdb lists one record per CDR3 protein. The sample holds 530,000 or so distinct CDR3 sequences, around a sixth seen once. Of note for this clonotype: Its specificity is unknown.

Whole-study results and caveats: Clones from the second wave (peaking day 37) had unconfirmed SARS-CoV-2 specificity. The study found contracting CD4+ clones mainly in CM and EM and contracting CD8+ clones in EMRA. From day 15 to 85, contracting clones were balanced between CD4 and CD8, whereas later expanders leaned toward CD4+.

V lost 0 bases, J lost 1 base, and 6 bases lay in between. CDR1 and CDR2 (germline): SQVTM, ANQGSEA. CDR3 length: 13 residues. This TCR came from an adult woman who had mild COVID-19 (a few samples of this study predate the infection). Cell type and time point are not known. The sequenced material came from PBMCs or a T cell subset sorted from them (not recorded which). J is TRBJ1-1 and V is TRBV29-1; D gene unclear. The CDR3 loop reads CSVEDGGNTEAFF. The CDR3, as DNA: TGCAGCGTTGAAGATGGAGGGAACACTGAAGCTTTCTTT.